One and the same sample provided the 7 T cell receptor beta chains below, sequenced in a study of human T cells and chemical hapten exposure. Time point defined: patch test 2, 6 weeks after DPC sensitization. Treatment specified: therapeutic diphenylcyclopropenone sensitization with weekly scalp DPC. TCRdb independently ran MiXCR on the RACE reads; one entry per CDR3 protein. The sample contains 80,000 to 100,000 distinct CDR3 sequences, about 9.3% of which appear only once. Sequencing was performed on whole blood, taken in connection with sensitization to the hapten diphenylcyclopropenone (DPC). Receptors originate from a woman aged 40 to 50 with alopecia areata. Some clones in this sample may be carry-over from other donors' samples.

The table lists this clonotype with many counts. The J gene is TRBJ1-6, the V gene TRBV7-6; tentatively, D is TRBD1 (5 bases). The CDR3 loop spans 18 amino acids. V was shortened by 1 base and J by 7 bases, with 20 bases between the two germline ends. CDR1 is SGHVS, CDR2 FNYEAQ, per germline. Here the CDR3 DNA reads TGTGCCAGCAGCTTAGGCGGTGGGACGGGGGTCACAAATTCACCCCTCCACTTT. It encodes CASSLGGGTGVTNSPLHF.

There are many counts of this clonotype. This CDR3 is CASSVGRYSYEQYF. The CDR3 DNA is TGTGCCAGCAGCGTAGGTAGGTACTCCTACGAGCAGTACTTC. The J gene is TRBJ2-7, the V gene TRBV9; D is unclear. The CDR3 has 14 amino acids. Germline loops: CDR1 SGDLS, CDR2 YYNGEE. Trimming cost V 0 bases and J 0 bases, with 7 bases left between them.

The sample holds many counts of this clonotype. The chain is built from TRBV29-1 and TRBJ1-1; the D is unclear. The CDR3 covers 15 residues. V lost 0 bases and J 1 base, leaving 12 bases between the germline ends. Germline loops: CDR1 SQVTM, CDR2 ANQGSEA. DNA of the CDR3: TGCAGCGTTGAAGATCTTGGCGGAAAGAACACTGAAGCTTTCTTT. Its translation: CSVEDLGGKNTEAFF.

This clonotype was counted ten times or more. For the CDR3, the DNA is TGTGCCAGCAGCCCCCGACAGGGAGACGGGGAGCTGTTTTTT. Translating gives CASSPRQGDGELFF. The rearrangement joins TRBV3-1 to TRBJ2-2; TRBD1 matches at 7 bases. The CDR3 is made up of 14 amino acids. Germline CDR1 LGHDT, CDR2 YNNKEL (reference sequence). V gave up 4 bases and J gave up 7 bases; unmatched junction bases: 6.

This chain uses TRBV12-3 or TRBV12-4 with TRBJ2-6, with D perhaps matching TRBD1 (6 bases). The V end was cut by 4 bases, the J end by 2 bases, with 9 bases between. The CDR3 is made up of 15 amino acids. CDR3 in DNA: TGTGCCAGCAGTTCTACAGGGACTGGGGCCAACGTCCTGACTTTC. Protein: CASSSTGTGANVLTF.

The CDR3 loop is CASSVGLAGGQTYEQYF. Here the CDR3 DNA reads TGCGCCAGCAGCGTGGGACTAGCGGGAGGCCAAACCTACGAGCAGTACTTC. The chain couples TRBV5-1 to TRBJ2-7; 15 bases match TRBD2. Germline lookup yields CDR1 SGHRS and CDR2 YFSETQ. The V gene end was trimmed by 4 bases and the J gene end by 2 bases; junction bases not matched to a gene: 7. The CDR3 is made up of 17 amino acids.

This clonotype has at least ten counts. The chain is built from TRBV20-1 and TRBJ2-7; TRBD2 agrees at 8 bases. Per the germline V gene, CDR1 is DFQATT and CDR2 is SNEGSKA (reference sequence). The CDR3 has 12 residues. CDR3 region: CSAPGLAYEQYF. The CDR3 DNA is TGCAGCGCACCGGGACTAGCCTACGAGCAGTACTTC.